The source of this TCR beta chain is a study of control samples from healthy donors and cancer patients. Germline V CDR1 and CDR2: SGHNT, YYREEE (reference sequence). This CDR3 is 15 amino acids long. Trimming pared 7 bases from V and 4 bases from J, leaving 18 bases between. Repertoires were generated with immunoSEQ multiplex PCR, while TCRdb's copy carries only in-frame clones and drops some. The repertoire includes around 90,000 clones, roughly 86% of them detected once, and approximately 21% sits in the top ten. The origin of this receptor is a young man in good health. Material: blood. The chain uses TRBV5-4 and TRBJ2-1, with a possible D match to TRBD2 (5 bases). The CDR3 bases are TGTGCCAGCTTCCAGTCGGGGAGCTTATACAATGAGCAGTTCTTC. Translated: CASFQSGSLYNEQFF.